Each of the 21 T cell receptor beta chains below was sequenced from the same sample in a study of identical twins (dated by TCRdb to the mid-2010s). Libraries were prepared through 5' RACE. The reads were generated on an Illumina HiSeq 2000. In-frame beta chains were kept once TCRdb had trimmed the public reads at Q25 with fastp and called clones with MiXCR. Rows merge per CDR3 protein into single entries with the most common DNA and genes. Present in this sample are more than 200,000 distinct CDR3 sequences, less than 10% of which were seen just once. The ten largest clones add up to 5% to 6.5% of the sample. Sequenced material: memory (CD45RO+) T cells sorted from blood. The sample's cell subset or site, from its label and the paper: CD45RO+ enriched T cells. The source of these receptors is a woman aged 18 to 35 in good health.

Ten or more counts support this clonotype. This chain's CDR3 is CASLRGETQYF. In DNA, the CDR3 is TGTGCCAGCCTTCGGGGGGAGACCCAGTACTTC. The V and J genes are TRBV7-8 and TRBJ2-5, with a weak D call TRBD2 (6 bases). The CDR3 has 11 residues. Germline V CDR1 and CDR2: SGHVS, FQNEAQ. Trimming removed 8 bases from V and 5 bases from J, with 9 bases in between.

The V and J genes are TRBV5-1 and TRBJ2-7; D unresolved. The CDR3 length is 14 residues. Germline CDR1 reads SGHRS; CDR2 reads YFSETQ. V shed 0 bases and J shed 6 bases, with 13 bases lying between them. CDR3 bases: TGCGCCAGCAGCTTGGACCGGAACTTAGGCGAGCAGTACTTC. The encoded protein is CASSLDRNLGEQYF.

The table lists this clonotype with a count of one. The V call is TRBV20-1, the J call TRBJ2-1; perhaps D is TRBD1 or TRBD2 (6 bases each). Germline V gives CDR1 DFQATT, CDR2 SNEGSKA (reference sequence). Deletions cut 5 bases from V and 10 bases from J, with 12 bases between. The CDR3 extends over 11 amino acids. CDR3 sequence (DNA): TGCAGTGCTTGGGGGGCCGAAGAGCAGTTCTTC. This codes for CSAWGAEEQFF.

This clonotype was seen repeatedly, ten times or more. The V and J genes are TRBV21-1 and TRBJ2-1. TRBV21-1 is a known pseudogene. The CDR3 runs to 13 residues. The CDR3: CASSKGTGNEQFF. The CDR3, as DNA: TGTGCCAGCAGCAAAGGGACGGGCAATGAGCAGTTCTTC.

CDR3 region: CASSFARGSYEQYF. CDR3 DNA: TGTGCCAGCAGTTTTGCCAGGGGCTCCTACGAGCAGTACTTC. This sequence joins TRBV12-3 or TRBV12-4 and TRBJ2-7; D is possibly TRBD1 (6 bases). This CDR3 has 14 residues. V lost 3 bases, J lost 0 bases, and 9 bases lay in between.

This chain uses TRBV3-1 with TRBJ1-4; D is undetermined. The CDR3 spans 15 residues. Trimming shortened V by 0 bases and J by 0 bases, and 5 bases separated the two germline ends. CDR1 and CDR2 from the germline V gene are LGHDT and YNNKEL (reference sequence). CDR3 bases: TGTGCCAGCAGCCAAGATCCAGCAACTAATGAAAAACTGTTTTTT. Residues: CASSQDPATNEKLFF.

CDR3 sequence (DNA): TGTGCCAGCAGTGCCCCGGTAGGGGGCCTGGAAGAGACCCAGTACTTC. Its protein is CASSAPVGGLEETQYF. This sequence joins TRBV6-1 and TRBJ2-5, with 7 bases aligning to TRBD1. This CDR3 contains 16 residues. Losses at the gene ends were 4 bases for V and 3 bases for J; bases not matched to a gene: 11. Germline V gene data show CDR1 as MNHNS and CDR2 as SASEGT.

The chain uses TRBV6-2 or TRBV6-3 and TRBJ1-1; D is perhaps TRBD1 (5 bases). The germline V gene has CDR1 MNHEY and CDR2 SVGEGT. The length of the CDR3 is 15 residues. Trimming pared 3 bases from V and 3 bases from J, leaving 14 bases between. The CDR3 region is CASSYLGGLHTEAFF. In nucleotides, the CDR3 is TGTGCCAGCAGTTATCTGGGGGGACTACACACTGAAGCTTTCTTT.

This clonotype was counted a few times. The gene calls are TRBV2 and TRBJ2-7; a possible D gene is TRBD1 (6 bases). This CDR3 is built from 14 residues. V lost 10 bases, J lost 0 bases, and 16 bases lay in between. Germline-derived CDR1 and CDR2 are SNHLY and FYNNEI. The CDR3 coding sequence is TGTGCCACGATCGGGGCAGGGGTCTCCTACGAGCAGTACTTC. This gives the protein CATIGAGVSYEQYF.

The V gene is TRBV27, the J gene TRBJ2-7; D call uncertain. This CDR3 contains 13 residues. The V gene lost 2 bases and the J gene lost 3 bases, with 8 bases spanning the gap. Germline lookup yields CDR1 MNHEY and CDR2 SMNVEV (reference sequence). This CDR3 reads CASSLNSGYEQYF. The CDR3 DNA is TGTGCCAGCAGTTTAAACAGTGGCTACGAGCAGTACTTC.

V usage is TRBV27 and J usage is TRBJ2-1, with D possibly TRBD2 on 6 matching bases. The germline V gene has CDR1 MNHEY and CDR2 SMNVEV (reference sequence). Deletions cut 6 bases from V and 4 bases from J, with 19 bases between. CDR3 size: 16 residues. CDR3 protein: CASRPLSGGGYNEQFF. CDR3 DNA: TGTGCCAGCAGACCCCTTAGCGGAGGAGGATACAATGAGCAGTTCTTC.

This clonotype was seen many times. The chain is built from TRBV20-1 and TRBJ1-5, with a possible D match to TRBD1 (6 bases). Germline values: CDR1 DFQATT, CDR2 SNEGSKA (reference sequence). This CDR3 spans 15 amino acids. V lost 0 bases to trimming and J lost 4 bases, with 13 bases between them. CDR3 DNA sequence: TGCAGTGCTAGAGATCGGGGGGCATTTAATCAGCCCCAGCATTTT. Protein product: CSARDRGAFNQPQHF.

The chain is built from TRBV20-1 and TRBJ2-6; D possibly corresponds to TRBD2 (5 bases). Trimming shortened V by 1 base and J by 4 bases, and 8 bases separated the two germline ends. The CDR3 is made up of 14 amino acids. Germline V gene sequence: CDR1 DFQATT, CDR2 SNEGSKA (reference sequence). As DNA, the CDR3 is TGCAGTGCTAGAGGGGGAGCCGGGGCCAACGTCCTGACTTTC. It is translated as CSARGGAGANVLTF.

This clonotype was counted many times. V usage is TRBV6-2 or TRBV6-3 and J usage is TRBJ2-7; D possibly corresponds to TRBD1 (6 bases). This CDR3 region has 14 residues. Germline V gene lookup returns CDR1 MNHEY and CDR2 SVGEGT. Trimming took 6 bases from V and 5 from J, leaving 17 bases between them. The CDR3 is CASRSGTPSDEQYF. The CDR3 nucleotides are TGTGCCAGCAGATCCGGGACACCATCCGACGAGCAGTACTTC.

This rearrangement joins TRBV20-1 to TRBJ1-1, with TRBD1 matching over 12 bases. The CDR3 totals 15 residues. The junction had 7 bases not matched to a gene; V was cut back by 4 bases and J by 4 bases. Germline V gives CDR1 DFQATT, CDR2 SNEGSKA (reference sequence). The CDR3 reads CSANPRDRGLTEAFF. The DNA for the CDR3 is TGCAGTGCTAACCCCCGGGACAGGGGGCTCACTGAAGCTTTCTTT.

This clonotype was seen repeatedly, ten times or more. The CDR3 DNA reads as TGCGCCAGCAGCTTGGGACAGGGGGGCGAGCAGTACTTC. Translated: CASSLGQGGEQYF. The chain carries TRBV5-1 and TRBJ2-7; 9 bases map to TRBD1. The CDR3 covers 13 residues. The V and J ends lost 0 bases and 6 bases, in that order; junction bases with no gene match: 1. Germline CDR1 SGHRS, CDR2 YFSETQ.

This clonotype was recorded a few times. The chain is built from TRBV14 and TRBJ2-1, with D uncertain. Per germline, CDR1 SGHDN and CDR2 FVKESK. This CDR3 has 17 residues. The V and J ends lost 1 base and 3 bases respectively, with 16 bases between them. The CDR3 bases are TGTGCCAGCAGCCAAGTCATGAGACACAGTTTCTACAATGAGCAGTTCTTC. Its protein product is CASSQVMRHSFYNEQFF.

The rearrangement joins TRBV4-3 to TRBJ2-2, with 9 positions matching TRBD2. The CDR3 loop spans 15 amino acids. Germline lookup yields CDR1 LGHNA and CDR2 YSLEER. V dropped 4 bases and J dropped 3; count of bases not matched to a gene: 3. CDR3 bases: TGCGCCAGCAGCCCTAGCGGGGTGGACACCGGGGAGCTGTTTTTT. Protein product: CASSPSGVDTGELFF.

This clonotype was seen more than once but under ten times. V gene TRBV9 combines with J gene TRBJ2-5, with 7 bases fitting TRBD2. With V trimmed by 4 bases and J by 2 bases, 11 bases remained unmatched. CDR3 length: 16 amino acids. Germline loops: CDR1 SGDLS, CDR2 YYNGEE. CDR3 region: CASSLNLGSGQETQYF. CDR3 in DNA: TGTGCCAGCAGCCTAAATCTCGGTAGCGGGCAAGAGACCCAGTACTTC.

This clonotype was seen repeatedly, ten times or more. The chain couples TRBV15 to TRBJ2-3, with D uncertain. The CDR3 runs 14 residues. Per germline, CDR1 LNHNV and CDR2 YYDKDF (reference sequence). Trimming removed 3 bases at V and 3 bases at J, with 10 bases between. For the CDR3, the DNA is TGTGCCACCAGCAGCCGTGAAGGTACAGATACGCAGTATTTT. It encodes CATSSREGTDTQYF.

This clonotype was counted between two and nine times. The chain links TRBV5-6 to TRBJ2-7; the D gene is possibly TRBD1 (5 bases). V dropped 1 base and J dropped 1 base, with 15 bases sitting between them. Germline assignment: CDR1 SGHDT and CDR2 YYEEEE. CDR3 length: 16 amino acids. The DNA for the CDR3 is TGTGCCAGCAGCTTGTTCAGCCAGGGATTTTCCTACGAGCAGTACTTC. Translating it yields CASSLFSQGFSYEQYF.